The T cell receptor (beta chain) described here comes from a study of metastatic and nonmetastatic thyroid tumors. Study information: Malignant and benign thyroid patients had repertoires compared in peripheral blood and tumor or nodule tissue. Study-wide findings and caveats: Significantly greater TCR beta diversity was reportedly found in malignant thyroid tumors than in benign nodules (in blood and tumor).

Ten or more counts support this clone. The antigen is undetermined. In the study's own analysis: A classifier of distant metastasis in papillary thyroid cancer was built from CDR3 differences (across clinicopathological groups). TCRdb re-analyzed the PCR reads using MiXCR. The V and J calls were not made by the authors but by TCRdb's processing. The sample holds about 70,000 clones, 18% seen once. CDR1 is LNHDA and CDR2 is SQIVND in the germline V gene (reference sequence). The V and J ends lost 4 bases and 5 bases respectively, with 14 bases between them. The CDR3 is 14 residues long. Prior to thyroid surgery, none of the patients had received any treatment.

The chain links TRBV19 to TRBJ2-5; D is perhaps TRBD2 (6 bases). The specimen sequenced was blood. This sequence originates from a female donor with papillary thyroid cancer or a benign thyroid nodule (not recorded which). Some clones in this sample may be carry-over from other donors' samples. The CDR3 protein is CASSRGLPGETQYF. In DNA, the CDR3 is TGTGCCAGTAGTAGGGGACTCCCCGGGGAGACCCAGTACTTC. The full variable domain, with the rest looked up from reference TRBV19 and TRBJ2-5, is DGGITQSPKYLFRKEGQNVTLSCEQNLNHDAMYWYRQDPGQGLRLIYYSQIVNDFQKGDIAEGYSVSREKKESFPLTVTSAQKNPTAFYLCASSRGLPGETQYFGPGTRLLVL.